Detailed here is one T cell receptor (beta chain). This sample stems from a study of shared clonotypes between healthy human individuals. Study at large: Per donor, three plates held CD4 naive cells, three held CD4 memory, two held CD8 naive and one held CD8 memory.

CDR3 length: 15 amino acids. The germline CDR1 and CDR2 sequences are KGHSH and LQKENI. V trimming: 2 bases; J trimming: 2 bases; junction bases outside the gene matches: 0. The data were produced by immunoSEQ multiplex PCR, yet TCRdb's version contains in-frame clones alone and is incomplete. The data hold approximately 620,000 clones, with around 97% observed a single time. Sequencing was carried out using naive CD4+ T cells sorted from blood. Subset reported: CD45RA+ positively selected. This TCR derives from a woman aged 30 to 39 in good health. The rearrangement links TRBV18 to TRBJ1-3; 10 bases are shared with TRBD1. CDR3 nucleotide sequence: TGTGCCAGCTCACCAGACAGGGGGCCTGGAAACACCATATATTTT. Its protein is CASSPDRGPGNTIYF.